The 8 T cell receptor beta chains listed next were all sequenced from one sample in a study of human T cells and chemical hapten exposure. TCRdb re-called the RACE reads with MiXCR, one entry per CDR3 protein. The sample has 62,000 or so distinct CDR3 sequences, approximately 9.9% seen once. Time point defined: pre-sensitization, week 0. The treatment here: therapeutic diphenylcyclopropenone sensitization with weekly scalp DPC. The sequences come from whole blood, collected in connection with sensitization to the hapten diphenylcyclopropenone (DPC). Receptor source: a woman between 50 and 59 years old with alopecia areata. Some clones in this sample may be carry-over from other donors' samples.

This clonotype was found a few times. This chain uses TRBV24-1 with TRBJ1-5, with 7 bases fitting TRBD1. There are 16 residues in the CDR3. V trimming: 4 bases; J trimming: 9 bases; junction bases outside the gene matches: 14. CDR1 and CDR2 from the germline V gene are KGHDR and SFDVKD. The CDR3 nucleotides are TGTGCCACCAGTGAGGCCGGCACAGGGGATCGAAGGCCCCAGCATTTT. Translated, it gives CATSEAGTGDRRPQHF.

Ten or more counts support this clonotype. The rearrangement joins TRBV7-9 to TRBJ1-2; TRBD1 matches 11 bases. V shed 5 bases and J 8 bases; nucleotides not matched to a gene: 7. The CDR3 is made up of 14 amino acids. Germline CDR1 is SEHNR and CDR2 is FQNEAQ (reference sequence). CDR3 in DNA: TGTGCCAGCAGCCTGCCGGGACAGGGGGACGGCTACACCTTC. The encoded protein is CASSLPGQGDGYTF.

This chain uses TRBV28 with TRBJ2-7; TRBD1 aligns across 8 bases. Germline CDR1 MDHEN, CDR2 SYDVKM. The CDR3 spans 14 residues. Trimming took 9 bases from V and 1 from J; bases not matched to a gene: 8. The CDR3 DNA follows: TGTGCCAGTCAAACAGGGGGAGGATCCTACGAGCAGTACTTC. Translated: CASQTGGGSYEQYF.

This clonotype was seen more than once but under ten times. This chain joins TRBV12-3 or TRBV12-4 and TRBJ2-7; possible D gene TRBD1, 6 bases. With 1 base removed from V and 3 bases from J, the gap between germline ends came to 10 bases. The CDR3 covers 14 residues. The CDR3 loop reads CASSLEPQGYEQYF. The CDR3 DNA is TGTGCCAGCAGTTTAGAGCCACAGGGCTACGAGCAGTACTTC.

The chain recombines TRBV2 with TRBJ2-2; D unresolved. V was cut by 7 bases and J by 3 bases, with 15 bases left in between. This CDR3 comprises 15 residues. Germline values: CDR1 SNHLY, CDR2 FYNNEI. CDR3 sequence reads: CASMDPSAYTGELFF. CDR3 DNA: TGTGCCAGCATGGACCCATCAGCGTACACCGGGGAGCTGTTTTTT.

The CDR3 spells CASRPGQGVGTEAFF. For the CDR3, the DNA is TGTGCCAGCAGACCGGGACAGGGAGTCGGCACTGAAGCTTTCTTT. The chain is built from TRBV6-6 and TRBJ1-1; the match to TRBD1 covers 9 bases. This CDR3 spans 15 amino acids. The J segment lost 4 bases and the V segment lost 6 bases, leaving 9 bases of the junction unmatched. Germline loops: CDR1 MNHNY, CDR2 SVGAGI (reference sequence).

The chain employs TRBV4-3 and TRBJ2-6; no clear D. Looked up from germline, CDR1 is LGHNA and CDR2 is YSLEER. Trimming cost V 0 bases and J 0 bases, with 3 bases left between them. The CDR3 sequence is 15 residues long. CDR3 loop: CASSQEDSGANVLTF. CDR3 DNA: TGCGCCAGCAGCCAAGAGGACTCTGGGGCCAACGTCCTGACTTTC.

This clonotype was observed a few times. The rearrangement links TRBV7-2 to TRBJ1-3; D call uncertain. Looked up from germline, CDR1 is SGHTA and CDR2 is FQGNSA. This CDR3 is built from 16 residues. V shed 0 bases and J shed 0 bases, with 9 bases lying between them. The CDR3 nucleotides are TGTGCCAGCAGCTTAGCAGGTCTAAGCTCTGGAAACACCATATATTTT. It specifies CASSLAGLSSGNTIYF.